The subject of this entry is one TCR beta chain. Its antigen is not yet known. No base qualities exist here, and no much larger clone lies one base off it. The germline V gene sets CDR1 to SGDLS and CDR2 to YYNGEE. V drops 5 bases and J drops 1 base, leaving 9 bases in between. Reading from cysteine to phenylalanine, the CDR3 counts 13 amino acids. Kept here is only the CDR3 DNA, which spans 39 bases and is read in frame from base 1. This record belongs to a study of blood T cell repertoires in COVID-19 (dated by TCRdb to between 2020 and 2021). Looking at the study overall: The collaborator samples originated in the United States, Italy and Spain and spanned the acute and convalescent phases of COVID-19. The material from the prospective study consisted of cDNA or gDNA derived from T cells, B-cell-depleted T cells, or PBMCs. The dataset comprised deeply sampled blood TCRbeta repertoires from subjects exposed to, actively infected with, or recovered from COVID-19. The repertoires were made available in a free public database intended to serve as a resource for research on the immune response to SARS-CoV-2. The samples were drawn from the first 160 participants of the ongoing ImmuneRACE study and from 1,200 or so subjects provided by 6 global collaborators. Sample metadata almost always included a de-identified subject ID, COVID-19 status, age in years and sex. Where available, HLA class I and class II types were obtained from metadata supplied by the sample provider rather than from assay-based typing. On the study overall, not on this receptor specifically: The quantity of clinical and demographic metadata differed by source and by participant and was supplied without curation.

Each collaborating institution followed its own protocols to collect whole blood in K2EDTA tubes. For TCRbeta analysis, collaborators shipped samples as frozen whole blood, isolated PBMCs, or DNA extracted from either of those sample types. TCRbeta CDR3 regions were amplified from genomic DNA using the immunoSEQ Assay, a bias-controlled multiplex PCR. The paper's data handling went like this. Within the assay, amplification of reference gene primers was used to estimate how many nucleated cells each sample contained. To quantify the absolute abundance of each unique TCRbeta CDR3 rearrangement, sequence reads were collapsed and filtered. Productive Simpson clonality was computed per sample as the square root of Simpson's diversity index over productive rearrangements. Entries here come from immuneACCESS through TCRdb and include only in-frame sequences with V and J called. Some clones fail to appear in such tables; in the studies checked, an unresolved V gene covers under half of the shortfall, and the cause of the remainder is unknown. The V and J calls and clone size are taken from that table; D and trimming were inferred from the DNA. This sample has nearly 95,000 clones in its table, and about 87% of those were observed once. The ten largest clones take up around 7% of the sample.

The chain employs TRBV9 and TRBJ1-1, and TRBD1 may be the D gene, going by 6 matching bases. The specimen was peripheral blood. The clonotype originates from a human donor with acute or convalescent COVID-19. The donor label of this sample is uncertain. Here is the DNA: TGTGCCAGCAGAGGACAGAGGAACACTGAAGCTTTCTTT. Translated, this is CASRGQRNTEAFF.